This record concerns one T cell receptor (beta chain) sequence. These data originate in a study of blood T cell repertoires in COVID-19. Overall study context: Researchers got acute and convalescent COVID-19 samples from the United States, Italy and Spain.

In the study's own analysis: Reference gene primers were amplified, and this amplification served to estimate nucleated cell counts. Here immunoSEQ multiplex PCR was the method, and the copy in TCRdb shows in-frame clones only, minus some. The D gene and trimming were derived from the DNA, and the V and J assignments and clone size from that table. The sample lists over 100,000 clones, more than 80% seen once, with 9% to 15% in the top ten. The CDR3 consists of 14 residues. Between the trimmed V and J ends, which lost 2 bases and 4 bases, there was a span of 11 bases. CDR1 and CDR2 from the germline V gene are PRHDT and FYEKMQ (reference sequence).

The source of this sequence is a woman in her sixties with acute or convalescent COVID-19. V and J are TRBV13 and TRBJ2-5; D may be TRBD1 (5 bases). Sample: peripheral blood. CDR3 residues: CASSLQGSRETQYF. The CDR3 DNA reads TGTGCCAGCAGCTTACAGGGAAGTCGAGAGACCCAGTACTTC.